Sequencing of this T cell receptor beta chain was carried out in a study of blood T cell repertoires in COVID-19 (dated by TCRdb to 2019 to 2021). Notes on the research overall: Collaborator samples came from the United States, Italy and Spain and covered acute and convalescent phases of COVID-19. The prospective study material was composed of cDNA or gDNA derived from T cells, B-cell-depleted T cells, or PBMCs. Subjects who had been exposed to COVID-19, were actively infected with it, or had recovered from it provided the deeply sampled blood TCRbeta repertoires that made up the dataset. The repertoires were made available in a free public database intended to serve as a resource for research on the immune response to SARS-CoV-2. The samples were drawn from the first 160 participants of the ongoing ImmuneRACE study and from 1,254 subjects provided by 6 global collaborators. The sample metadata nearly always contained a de-identified subject ID, COVID-19 status, age in years and sex. Where available, HLA class I and class II types were taken from metadata supplied by the sample provider and were not determined by assay-based typing.

The CDR3 sequence holds 16 residues, the cysteine and phenylalanine included. Only CDR3 DNA remains: 48 bases, in frame from the first base. Unmatched junction bases come to 6, with V trimmed by 4 bases and J by 2 bases. The germline V gene gives CDR1 as KGHDR and CDR2 as SFDVKD. In Seattle, one collaborating source enrolled patients while the infection was active and tracked those patients longitudinally over the course of disease. The collaborating institutions used their own protocols to collect whole blood in K2EDTA tubes. For TCRbeta analysis, collaborators shipped samples as frozen whole blood, isolated PBMCs, or DNA extracted from either of those sample types. TCRbeta CDR3 regions were amplified from genomic DNA using the immunoSEQ Assay, a bias-controlled multiplex PCR. The study's own analysis went as follows. Nucleated cell counts per sample were estimated from amplification of reference gene primers within the assay. Sequence reads were collapsed and filtered to measure the absolute abundance of every unique TCRbeta CDR3 rearrangement. For each sample, productive Simpson clonality was calculated as the square root of Simpson's diversity index over productive rearrangements. Held by TCRdb, this immuneACCESS table contains in-frame sequences only and omits some clones. Under half of the omission traces to an unresolved V gene where checked; the cause of the rest is unknown. The V and J calls and clone size come from that table; D and trimming were worked out from the DNA. In all, the sample holds 30,000 to 35,000 clones, and roughly 86% of those were seen once. The ten largest clones add up to 7% to 9.5% of the sample.

What the study reported, not specific to this receptor: The quantity of clinical and demographic metadata differed by source and by participant and was supplied without curation.

As regards this clone: There is no known antigen for this receptor. No clone much larger than this one lies a single base away; base qualities are absent.

This TCR was recovered from a man between 60 and 75 years old with COVID-19, enrolled during active disease. The sample comprised peripheral blood. The chain links TRBV24-1 with TRBJ2-1; 8 junctional bases match TRBD2. The sequence in DNA is TGTGCCACCAGTGAAAGCGGGAGATACACCTACAATGAGCAGTTCTTC. This encodes CATSESGRYTYNEQFF.